The 7 T cell receptor beta chains below come from one sample, sequenced in a study of T cells in Graves' hyperthyroidism and ophthalmopathy (dated by TCRdb to between 2018 and 2020). The library was produced with multiplex PCR. Sequencing took place on an Illumina HiSeq 2000. The TCR beta CDR3 regions were amplified from the RNA transcripts. The first round of RT-PCR for the TCR CDR3 was performed with the HTBI primer set and the Qiagen OneStep RT-PCR kit. TCRdb reran the public reads through fastp at Q25 and MiXCR, keeping productive beta chains. Rows merge per CDR3 protein into single entries with the most common DNA and genes. The sample includes just under 750,000 distinct CDR3 sequences, with over 35% observed a single time. The ten largest clones take up 31% of the sample. The specimen sequenced was blood. These receptors were obtained from a woman aged 40 to 50 with Graves' hyperthyroidism.

The CDR3 DNA is TGTGCCAGCAGCTCTTCGACTAGCGGGGAGCTGTTTTTT. Translating it yields CASSSSTSGELFF. The gene calls are TRBV7-2 and TRBJ2-2; maybe TRBD2 (6 bases). Germline V gene data show CDR1 as SGHTA and CDR2 as FQGNSA. Trimming removed 4 bases at V and 7 bases at J, with 10 bases between. CDR3 length equals 13 residues.

This clonotype showed up just once. V usage is TRBV11-2 and J usage is TRBJ1-1; D is unclear. This CDR3 spans 12 amino acids. CDR1 is SGHAT and CDR2 is FQNNGV in the germline V gene. V was shortened by 6 bases and J by 7 bases, with 12 bases between the two germline ends. CDR3 bases: TGTGCCAGCAGGCCGGGTAGATTTGAAGCTTTCTTT. Encoded protein: CASRPGRFEAFF.

With respect to this clonotype: Mismatch with germline at one junction end may stem from a read error. The chain is built from TRBV10-2 and TRBJ2-5; D may be TRBD1 or TRBD2 (5 bases each). Germline lookup yields CDR1 WSHSY and CDR2 SAAADI. The CDR3 consists of 13 residues. This CDR3 reads CASSQQGEETQYF. The CDR3 nucleotides read TGTGCCAGCAGCCAACAAGGGGAGGAGACCCAGTACTTC.

The count of this clonotype is one. V usage is TRBV19 and J usage is TRBJ1-2; no firm D call. This CDR3 is built from 18 residues. Deletions cut 6 bases from V and 0 bases from J, with 23 bases between. Germline V gives CDR1 LNHDA, CDR2 SQIVND (reference sequence). The CDR3 spells CASRTRGRASPTNYGYTF. The CDR3 coding sequence is TGTGCCAGTAGGACCCGAGGACGGGCCAGCCCCACTAACTATGGCTACACCTTC. Full variable domain (missing parts from reference TRBV19 and TRBJ1-2): DGGITQSPKYLFRKEGQNVTLSCEQNLNHDAMYWYRQDPGQGLRLIYYSQIVNDFQKGDIAEGYSVSREKKESFPLTVTSAQKNPTAFYLCASRTRGRASPTNYGYTFGSGTRLTVV.

The table lists this clonotype with many counts. The V and J genes are TRBV9 and TRBJ1-4; tentatively, D is TRBD1 (5 bases). V was shortened by 0 bases and J by 8 bases, with 14 bases between the two germline ends. This CDR3 region has 15 residues. From germline, CDR1 is SGDLS and CDR2 YYNGEE. The CDR3 sequence is CASSVVPQAGEKLFF. For the CDR3, the DNA is TGTGCCAGCAGCGTAGTTCCACAGGCAGGCGAAAAACTGTTTTTT. Variable domain in full (rest from reference TRBV9 and TRBJ1-4): DSGVTQTPKHLITATGQRVTLRCSPRSGDLSVYWYQQSLDQGLQFLIQYYNGEERAKGNILERFSAQQFPDLHSELNLSSLELGDSALYFCASSVVPQAGEKLFFGSGTQLSVL.

This clonotype was detected once. This may come from a read error, since a much larger clone is one base off. V usage is TRBV10-3 and J usage is TRBJ2-7; weak D call: TRBD1 (5 bases). The CDR3 spans 15 residues. Germline V lookup: CDR1 ENHRY, CDR2 SYGVKD. The CDR3 DNA sequence: TGTGCCAGCAGTTACGGTGCAGGGCTGGCCTACGAGCAGCACTTC. This encodes CASSYGAGLAYEQHF.

Of note for this clonotype: An end of the junction differs from the germline gene, which may be a read error. J is TRBJ2-2 and V is TRBV7-9; 8 nucleotides line up with TRBD2. The CDR3 is 15 amino acids. Germline V gene data show CDR1 as SEHNR and CDR2 as FQNEAQ (reference sequence). Here the CDR3 reads CASSEGLVNTGELFF. The DNA for the CDR3 is TGCGCCAGCAGCGAGGGACTAGTGAACACCGGGGAGCTGTTTTTT.